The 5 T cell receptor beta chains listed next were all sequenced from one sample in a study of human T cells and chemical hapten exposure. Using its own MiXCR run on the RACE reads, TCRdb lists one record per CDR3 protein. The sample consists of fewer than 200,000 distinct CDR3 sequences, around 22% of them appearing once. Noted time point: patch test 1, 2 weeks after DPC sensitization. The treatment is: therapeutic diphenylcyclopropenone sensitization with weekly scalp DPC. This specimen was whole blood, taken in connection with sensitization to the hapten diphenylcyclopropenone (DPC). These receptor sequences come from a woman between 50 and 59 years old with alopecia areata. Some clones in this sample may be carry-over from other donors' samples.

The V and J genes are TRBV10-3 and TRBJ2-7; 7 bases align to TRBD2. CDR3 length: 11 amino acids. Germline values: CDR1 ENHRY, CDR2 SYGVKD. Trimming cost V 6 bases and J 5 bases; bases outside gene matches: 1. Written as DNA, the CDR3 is TGTGCCATCAGAGGACTAGACGAGCAGTACTTC. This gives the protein CAIRGLDEQYF.

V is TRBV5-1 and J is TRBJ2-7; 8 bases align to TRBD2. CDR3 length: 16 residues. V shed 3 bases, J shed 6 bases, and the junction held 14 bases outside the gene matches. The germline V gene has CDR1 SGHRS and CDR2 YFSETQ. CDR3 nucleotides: TGCGCCAGCAGCTCCATTACCGGGACTAGGGAATTCGAGCAGTACTTC. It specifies CASSSITGTREFEQYF.

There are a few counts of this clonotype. The CDR3 here is CSARRGGHGTEAFF. The CDR3 DNA reads TGCAGCGCCCGGAGGGGGGGCCACGGCACTGAAGCTTTCTTT. This chain joins TRBV29-1 and TRBJ1-1; maybe TRBD1 (6 bases). Trimming shortened V by 7 bases and J by 4 bases, and 19 bases separated the two germline ends. Germline CDR1 SQVTM, CDR2 ANQGSEA. This CDR3 comprises 14 residues.

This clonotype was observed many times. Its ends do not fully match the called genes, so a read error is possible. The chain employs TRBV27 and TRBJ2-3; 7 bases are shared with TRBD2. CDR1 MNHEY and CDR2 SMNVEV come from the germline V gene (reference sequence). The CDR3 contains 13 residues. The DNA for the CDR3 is TGTGCCAGCAGTTATTGGGCGGGGGTCTCTCAGGATTTT. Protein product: CASSYWAGVSQDF.

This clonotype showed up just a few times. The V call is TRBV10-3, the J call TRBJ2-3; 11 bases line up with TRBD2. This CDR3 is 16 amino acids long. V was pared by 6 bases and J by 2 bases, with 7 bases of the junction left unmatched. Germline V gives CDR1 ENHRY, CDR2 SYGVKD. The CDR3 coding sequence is TGTGCCATCAGCCAGCTAGCGGGAGGTTCCACAGATACGCAGTATTTT. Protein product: CAISQLAGGSTDTQYF.